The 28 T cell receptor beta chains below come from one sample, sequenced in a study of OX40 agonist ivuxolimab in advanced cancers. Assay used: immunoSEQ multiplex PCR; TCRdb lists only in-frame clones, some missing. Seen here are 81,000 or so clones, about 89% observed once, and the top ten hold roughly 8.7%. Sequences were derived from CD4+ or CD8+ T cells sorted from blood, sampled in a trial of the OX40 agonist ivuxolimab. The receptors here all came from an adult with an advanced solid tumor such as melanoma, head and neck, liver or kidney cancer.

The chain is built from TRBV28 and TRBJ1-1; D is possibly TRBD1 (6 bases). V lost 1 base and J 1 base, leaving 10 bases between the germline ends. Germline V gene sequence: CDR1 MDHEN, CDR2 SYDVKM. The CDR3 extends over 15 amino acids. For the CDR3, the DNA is TGTGCCAGCAGTTTATACGGACAGACGAACACTGAAGCTTTCTTT. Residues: CASSLYGQTNTEAFF.

In DNA, the CDR3 is TGTGCCACTACGAGAAAGGGGGGGTCCTTCACAGATACGCAGTATTTT. This codes for CATTRKGGSFTDTQYF. This chain links TRBV6-6 with TRBJ2-3; TRBD2 is a possible D gene (7 bases). The CDR3 extends over 16 amino acids. Trimming stripped 10 bases from V and 2 bases from J, with 22 bases between. Germline assignment: CDR1 MNHNY and CDR2 SVGAGI (reference sequence).

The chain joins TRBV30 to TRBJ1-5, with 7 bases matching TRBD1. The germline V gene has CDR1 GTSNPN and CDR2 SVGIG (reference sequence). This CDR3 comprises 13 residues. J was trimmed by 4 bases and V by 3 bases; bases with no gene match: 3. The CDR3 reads CAWREGANQPQHF. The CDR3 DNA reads TGTGCCTGGAGGGAGGGGGCAAATCAGCCCCAGCATTTT.

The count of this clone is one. This CDR3 reads CATSALGGYSPLHF. The CDR3 region has the DNA TGTGCCACCAGCGCTCTGGGGGGGTATTCACCCCTCCACTTT. This rearrangement joins TRBV15 to TRBJ1-6; weak D call: TRBD1 (5 bases). The CDR3 has 14 residues. The germline gives CDR1 LNHNV, CDR2 YYDKDF (reference sequence). Between the trimmed V and J ends, which lost 5 bases and 8 bases, there was a span of 13 bases.

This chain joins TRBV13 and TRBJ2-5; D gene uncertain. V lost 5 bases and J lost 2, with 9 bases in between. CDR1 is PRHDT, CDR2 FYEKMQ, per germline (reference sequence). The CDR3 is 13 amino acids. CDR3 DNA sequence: TGTGCCAGCAGCCGAAACCCTCAAGAGACCCAGTACTTC. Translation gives CASSRNPQETQYF. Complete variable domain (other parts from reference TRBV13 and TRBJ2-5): AAGVIQSPRHLIKEKRETATLKCYPIPRHDTVYWYQQGPGQDPQFLISFYEKMQSDKGSIPDRFSAQQFSDYHSELNMSSLELGDSALYFCASSRNPQETQYFGPGTRLLVL.

This CDR3 is CASSQDYPAGVDTQYF. CDR3 DNA sequence: TGTGCCAGCAGCCAAGATTATCCAGCGGGGGTGGATACGCAGTATTTT. The chain combines TRBV4-2 with TRBJ2-3, with 8 bases lining up with TRBD2. Germline-derived CDR1 and CDR2 are LGHNA and YNFKEQ. Losses at the gene ends were 0 bases for V and 6 bases for J; bases not matched to a gene: 8. The CDR3 length is 16 residues.

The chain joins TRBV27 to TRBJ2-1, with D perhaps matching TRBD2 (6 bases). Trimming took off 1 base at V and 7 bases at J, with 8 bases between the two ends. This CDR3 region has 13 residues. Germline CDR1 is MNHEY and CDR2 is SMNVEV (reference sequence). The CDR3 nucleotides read TGTGCCAGCAGTTTATTGACTAGAAATGAGCAGTTCTTC. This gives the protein CASSLLTRNEQFF.

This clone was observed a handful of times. The CDR3 loop reads CASSLGNTDTQYF. Here the CDR3 DNA reads TGTGCCAGCAGCTTAGGGAACACAGATACGCAGTATTTT. The V call is TRBV13, the J call TRBJ2-3; D gene uncertain. Germline loops: CDR1 PRHDT, CDR2 FYEKMQ (reference sequence). The CDR3 consists of 13 residues. Deletions cut 0 bases from V and 2 bases from J, with 3 bases between.

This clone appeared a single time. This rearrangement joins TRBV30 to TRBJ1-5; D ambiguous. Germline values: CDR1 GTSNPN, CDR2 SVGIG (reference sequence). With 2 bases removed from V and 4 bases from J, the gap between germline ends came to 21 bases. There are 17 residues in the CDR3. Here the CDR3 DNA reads TGTGCCTGGAGTCCGCGGGAGGGCGGCAAAACAAATCAGCCCCAGCATTTT. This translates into CAWSPREGGKTNQPQHF.

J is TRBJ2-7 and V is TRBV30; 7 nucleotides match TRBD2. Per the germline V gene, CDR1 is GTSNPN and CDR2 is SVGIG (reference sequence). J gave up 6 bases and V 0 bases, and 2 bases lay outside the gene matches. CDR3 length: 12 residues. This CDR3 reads CAWSVLALEQYF. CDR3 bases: TGTGCCTGGAGTGTACTAGCGCTCGAGCAGTACTTC.

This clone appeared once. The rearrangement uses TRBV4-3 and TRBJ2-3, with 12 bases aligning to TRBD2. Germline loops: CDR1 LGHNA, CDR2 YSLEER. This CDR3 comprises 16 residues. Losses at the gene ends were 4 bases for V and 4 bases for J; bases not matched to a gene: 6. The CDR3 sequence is CASSRRTSGKADTQYF. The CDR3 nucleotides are TGCGCCAGCAGCCGCCGGACTAGCGGGAAGGCAGATACGCAGTATTTT.

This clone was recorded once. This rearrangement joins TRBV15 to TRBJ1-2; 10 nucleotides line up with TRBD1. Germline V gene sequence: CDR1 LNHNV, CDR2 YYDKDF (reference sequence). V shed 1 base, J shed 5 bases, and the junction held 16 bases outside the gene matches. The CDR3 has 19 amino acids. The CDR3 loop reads CATSRAPEDRGAGGYGYTF. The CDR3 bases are TGTGCCACCAGCAGAGCCCCGGAGGACAGGGGGGCCGGGGGTTATGGCTACACCTTC.

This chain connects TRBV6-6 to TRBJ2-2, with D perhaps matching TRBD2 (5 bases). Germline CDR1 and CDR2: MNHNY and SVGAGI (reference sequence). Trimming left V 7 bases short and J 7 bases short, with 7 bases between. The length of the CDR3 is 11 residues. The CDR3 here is CASTGSGELFF. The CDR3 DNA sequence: TGTGCCAGCACTGGGAGCGGGGAGCTGTTTTTT.

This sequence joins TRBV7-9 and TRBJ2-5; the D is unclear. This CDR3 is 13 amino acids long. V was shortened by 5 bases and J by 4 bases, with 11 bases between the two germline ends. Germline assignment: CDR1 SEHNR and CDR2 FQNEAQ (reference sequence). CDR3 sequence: CASSQGLGETQYF. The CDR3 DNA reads TGTGCCAGCAGCCAAGGCCTAGGAGAGACCCAGTACTTC.

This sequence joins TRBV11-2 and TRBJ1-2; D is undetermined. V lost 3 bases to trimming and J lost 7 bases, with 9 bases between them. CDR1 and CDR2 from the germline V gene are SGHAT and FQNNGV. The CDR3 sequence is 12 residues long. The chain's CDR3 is CASSLGSGGYTF. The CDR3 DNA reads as TGTGCCAGCAGCTTGGGTAGTGGTGGCTACACCTTC. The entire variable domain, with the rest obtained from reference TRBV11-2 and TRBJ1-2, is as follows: EAGVAQSPRYKIIEKRQSVAFWCNPISGHATLYWYQQILGQGPKLLIQFQNNGVVDDSQLPKDRFSAERLKGVDSTLKIQPAKLEDSAVYLCASSLGSGGYTFGSGTRLTVV.

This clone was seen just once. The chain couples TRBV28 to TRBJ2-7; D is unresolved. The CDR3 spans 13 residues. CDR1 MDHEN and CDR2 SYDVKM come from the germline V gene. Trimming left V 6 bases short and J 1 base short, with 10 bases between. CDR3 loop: CASRSTESYEQYF. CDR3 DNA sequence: TGTGCCAGCAGGTCAACAGAGTCCTACGAGCAGTACTTC.

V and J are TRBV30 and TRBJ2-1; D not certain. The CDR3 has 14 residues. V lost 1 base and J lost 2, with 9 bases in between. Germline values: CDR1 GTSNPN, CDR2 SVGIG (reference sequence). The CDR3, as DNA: TGTGCCTGGAGTGAAGTAGGCCCCTACAATGAGCAGTTCTTC. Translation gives CAWSEVGPYNEQFF.

CDR3 residues: CASSKSAETTNEKLFF. For the CDR3, the DNA is TGTGCCAGTAGTAAATCGGCTGAGACAACTAATGAAAAACTGTTTTTT. V gene TRBV19 combines with J gene TRBJ1-4; D not certain. V lost 4 bases and J lost 0, with 12 bases in between. CDR1 LNHDA and CDR2 SQIVND come from the germline V gene (reference sequence). The CDR3 has 16 residues.

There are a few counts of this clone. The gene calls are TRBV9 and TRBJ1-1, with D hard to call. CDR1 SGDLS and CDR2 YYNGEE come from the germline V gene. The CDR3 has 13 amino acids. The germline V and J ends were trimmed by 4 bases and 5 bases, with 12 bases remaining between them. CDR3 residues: CASSPGGGTEAFF. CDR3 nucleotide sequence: TGTGCCAGCAGCCCCGGTGGAGGGACTGAAGCTTTCTTT.

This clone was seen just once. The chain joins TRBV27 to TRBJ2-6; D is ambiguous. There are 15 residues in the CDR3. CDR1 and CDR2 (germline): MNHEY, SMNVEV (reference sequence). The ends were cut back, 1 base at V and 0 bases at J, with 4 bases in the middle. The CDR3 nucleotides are TGTGCCAGCAGTTTATTTTCCTCTGGGGCCAACGTCCTGACTTTC. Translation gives CASSLFSSGANVLTF.

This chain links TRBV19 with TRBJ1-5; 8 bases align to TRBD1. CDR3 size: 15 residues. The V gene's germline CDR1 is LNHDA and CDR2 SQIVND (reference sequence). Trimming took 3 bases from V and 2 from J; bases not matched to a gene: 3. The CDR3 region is CASSMDRVGNQPQHF. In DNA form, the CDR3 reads TGTGCCAGTAGTATGGACAGGGTCGGCAATCAGCCCCAGCATTTT.

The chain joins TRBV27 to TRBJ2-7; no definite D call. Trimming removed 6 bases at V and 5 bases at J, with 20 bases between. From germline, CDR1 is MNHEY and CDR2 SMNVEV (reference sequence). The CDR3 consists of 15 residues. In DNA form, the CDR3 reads TGTGCCAGCAGACTTAACGGCTTGGCGGTTAACGAGCAGTACTTC. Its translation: CASRLNGLAVNEQYF.

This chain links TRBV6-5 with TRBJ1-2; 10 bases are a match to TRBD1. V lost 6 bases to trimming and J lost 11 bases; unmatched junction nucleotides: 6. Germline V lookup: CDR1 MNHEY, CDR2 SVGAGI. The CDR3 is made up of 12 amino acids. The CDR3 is CASSPGQGSYTF. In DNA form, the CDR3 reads TGTGCCAGCAGCCCGGGACAGGGGTCTTACACCTTC.

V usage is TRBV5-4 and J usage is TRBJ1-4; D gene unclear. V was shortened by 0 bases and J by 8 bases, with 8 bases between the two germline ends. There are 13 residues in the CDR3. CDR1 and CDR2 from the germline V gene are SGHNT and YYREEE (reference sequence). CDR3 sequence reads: CASSLGSHEKLFF. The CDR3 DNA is TGTGCCAGCAGCTTGGGGTCGCACGAAAAACTGTTTTTT. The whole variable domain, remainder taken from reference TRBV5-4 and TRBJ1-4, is ETGVTQSPTHLIKTRGQQVTLRCSSQSGHNTVSWYQQALGQGPQFIFQYYREEENGRGNFPPRFSGLQFPNYSSELNVNALELDDSALYLCASSLGSHEKLFFGSGTQLSVL.

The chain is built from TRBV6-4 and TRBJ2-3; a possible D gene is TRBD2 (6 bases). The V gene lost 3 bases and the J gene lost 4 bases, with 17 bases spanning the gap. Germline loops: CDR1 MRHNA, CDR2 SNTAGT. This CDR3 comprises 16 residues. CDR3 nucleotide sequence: TGTGCCAGCAGTGATACTAGCATCAGTTCGGCAGATACGCAGTATTTT. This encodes CASSDTSISSADTQYF.

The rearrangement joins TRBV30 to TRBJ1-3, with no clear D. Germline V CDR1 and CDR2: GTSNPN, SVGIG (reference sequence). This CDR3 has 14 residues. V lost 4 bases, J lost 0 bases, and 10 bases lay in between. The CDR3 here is CAWNAGNSGNTIYF. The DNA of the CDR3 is TGTGCCTGGAATGCAGGCAACTCTGGAAACACCATATATTTT.

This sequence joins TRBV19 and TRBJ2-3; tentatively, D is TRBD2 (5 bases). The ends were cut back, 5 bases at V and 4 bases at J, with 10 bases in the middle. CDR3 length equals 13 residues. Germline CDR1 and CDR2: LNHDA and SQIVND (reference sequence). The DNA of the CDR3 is TGTGCCAGTAGTCTTGAGGGCGCAGATACGCAGTATTTT. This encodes CASSLEGADTQYF.

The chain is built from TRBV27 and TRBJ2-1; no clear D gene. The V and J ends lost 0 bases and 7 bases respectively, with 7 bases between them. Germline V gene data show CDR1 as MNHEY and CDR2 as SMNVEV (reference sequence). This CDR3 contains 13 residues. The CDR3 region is CASSLSDRNEQFF. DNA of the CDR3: TGTGCCAGCAGTTTATCGGACCGGAATGAGCAGTTCTTC.